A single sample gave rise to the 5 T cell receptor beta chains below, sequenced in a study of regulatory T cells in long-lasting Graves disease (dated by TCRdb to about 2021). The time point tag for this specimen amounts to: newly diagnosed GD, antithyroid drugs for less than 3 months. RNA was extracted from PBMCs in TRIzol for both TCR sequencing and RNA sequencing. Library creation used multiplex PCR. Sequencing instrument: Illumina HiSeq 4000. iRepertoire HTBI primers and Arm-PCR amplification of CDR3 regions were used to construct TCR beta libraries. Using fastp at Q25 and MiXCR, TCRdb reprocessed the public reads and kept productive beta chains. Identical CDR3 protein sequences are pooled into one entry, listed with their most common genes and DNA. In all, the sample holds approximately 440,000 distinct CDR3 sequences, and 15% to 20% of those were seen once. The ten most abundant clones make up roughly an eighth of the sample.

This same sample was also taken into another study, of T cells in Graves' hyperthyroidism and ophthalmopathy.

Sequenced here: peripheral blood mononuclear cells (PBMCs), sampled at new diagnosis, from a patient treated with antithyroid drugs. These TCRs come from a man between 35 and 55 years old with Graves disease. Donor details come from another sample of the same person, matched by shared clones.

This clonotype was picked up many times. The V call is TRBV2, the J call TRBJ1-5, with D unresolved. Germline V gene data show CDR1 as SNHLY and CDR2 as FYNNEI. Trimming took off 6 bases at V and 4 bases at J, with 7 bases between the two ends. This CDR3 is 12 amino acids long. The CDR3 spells CASRYQNQPQHF. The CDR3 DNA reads TGTGCCAGCAGGTATCAGAATCAGCCCCAGCATTTT.

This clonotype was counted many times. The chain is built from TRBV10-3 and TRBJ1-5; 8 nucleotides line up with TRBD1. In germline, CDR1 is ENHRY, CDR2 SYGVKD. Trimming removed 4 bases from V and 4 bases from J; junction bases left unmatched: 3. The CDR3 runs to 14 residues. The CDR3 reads CAISAGQGNQPQHF. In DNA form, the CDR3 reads TGTGCCATCAGTGCCGGACAGGGTAATCAGCCCCAGCATTTT.

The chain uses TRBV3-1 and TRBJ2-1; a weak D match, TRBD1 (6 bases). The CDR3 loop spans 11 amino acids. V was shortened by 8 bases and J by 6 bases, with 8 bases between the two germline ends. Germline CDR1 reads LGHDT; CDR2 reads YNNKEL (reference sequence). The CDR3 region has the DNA TGTGCCAGCGGGGACACCAATGAGCAGTTCTTC. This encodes CASGDTNEQFF.

CDR3 in DNA: TGTGCCAGCAGCCGGACTAGAGGAGAGACCCAGTACTTC. This translates into CASSRTRGETQYF. The J gene is TRBJ2-5, the V gene TRBV7-9; 7 bases map to TRBD2. Trimming removed 5 bases from V and 4 bases from J; junction bases left unmatched: 4. CDR3 size: 13 residues. Germline V lookup: CDR1 SEHNR, CDR2 FQNEAQ (reference sequence).

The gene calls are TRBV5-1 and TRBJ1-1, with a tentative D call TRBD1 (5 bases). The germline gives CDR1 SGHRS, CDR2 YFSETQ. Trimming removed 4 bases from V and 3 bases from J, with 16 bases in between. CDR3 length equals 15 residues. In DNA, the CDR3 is TGCGCCAGCAGCACAAGGGACCGCTGGGACACTGAAGCTTTCTTT. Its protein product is CASSTRDRWDTEAFF.